One T cell receptor (beta chain) is described in this entry. It has no known antigen specificity. The observed sequence ends 3 residues before the CDR3 terminus, with the missing tail filled in from the germline J gene. Genomic DNA was extracted from sorted cells with the QIAGEN DNeasy Blood and Tissue Kit for TCRbeta CDR3 sequencing. High-throughput TCRbeta CDR3 sequencing was carried out commercially through immunoSEQ, with PCR amplification with bias correction and internal controls included. The study's processing was this. Unique productive TCRbeta sequences were defined by CDR3 nucleotide sequence where primers matched, and otherwise by CDR3 amino acid sequence together with Vbeta and Jbeta genes. As a correction for sorting error, sequences shared between sorted populations at a frequency ratio of 2:1 or less were discarded, and the remaining shared sequences were assigned to the higher population. A sequence was defined as donor-reactive if the sequence was expanded at least 5-fold in CFSE-low cells compared with unstimulated cells and had a frequency of at least 0.01% in CFSE-low cells. Repertoire divergence was quantified by Jensen-Shannon divergence calculated from the top 100 TCRbeta sequences ranked by frequency. For samples with multiple sequencing runs, sorting error was corrected separately for each run before the runs were pooled. Here the immuneACCESS table is served through TCRdb, limited to in-frame sequences with V and J called. Missing clones are a known gap in these copies; in checked studies unresolved V genes cover under half, and the rest lacks a known reason. V and J calls and clone size are given by that table; D and trimming were obtained from the DNA. The table for this sample lists over 45,000 clones. About 0.85% of the sample rests with the top ten.

In the paper's terms, the time point label means: blood sample drawn before combined kidney and bone marrow transplant. Unstimulated Tregs (CD4+CD25+CD127-), CD4+ non-Tregs (CD4+CD25-), CD4 and CD8 cells were FACS-sorted from thawed PBMCs. The patients were a few recipients of combined kidney and bone marrow transplants from the ITN036ST trial, and samples were available only for these trial subjects. Healthy control blood was processed to PBMCs with a Ficoll density gradient and then cryopreserved, whereas patient PBMCs were collected both before and after transplant. These data come from a study of Tregs in tolerant kidney transplant recipients (dated by TCRdb to about 2019). With respect to the entire study: The transplants used related donors along with nonmyeloablative bone marrow transplantation, and in the human trials mixed chimerism was transient. The study applied TCRbeta sequencing to find donor-specific regulatory T cells before combined kidney and bone marrow transplantation and then followed those same cells after transplant. Overall results and qualifications from the work: In tolerant patients, the expansion of donor-specific Tregs was greater than global Treg expansion, suggesting that the expansion was antigen-driven rather than nonspecific. Expanding Tregs with activated donor B cells appeared to identify the most biologically relevant and donor-specific TCRbeta repertoire. Because the study included only a small number of patients, the results must be confirmed in larger populations and under other immunosuppression protocols. Although technical replication error seemed to be minimal, the question of biological reproducibility was not addressed directly. For some patients the PCR primers changed over time, which made it impossible to compare the samples from those patients at the nucleotide level.

Germline trimming: 1 base from V, 6 bases from J; junction bases outside gene matches: 6. Reading from cysteine to phenylalanine, the CDR3 counts 15 amino acids. The DNA covers only part of the CDR3, 36 bases in frame from base 1. From the germline V gene (reference sequence), CDR1 is GTSNPN and CDR2 is SVGIG. This receptor was identified in a human donor who received a combined kidney and bone marrow transplant. This chain joins TRBV30 to TRBJ2-2; TRBD1 aligns with 9 central bases. This sample comprised CD4+ T cells from blood, obtained before the transplant. The sequenced part of the CDR3 DNA is TGTGCCTGGAGTGCTTGGGACAGGGACGCCGGGGAG. It encodes CAWSAWDRDAGE. The entire CDR3 is CAWSAWDRDAGELFF.